This T cell receptor beta chain was recorded in a study of OX40 agonist ivuxolimab in advanced cancers. Regarding the research as a whole: Ivuxolimab, which targeted the costimulatory receptor OX40 (CD134), was an agonistic, fully human IgG2 monoclonal antibody. Intravenous ivuxolimab was administered to patients every 2 weeks at six dose levels: 0.01, 0.1, 0.3, 1.5, 3 and 10 mg/kg. The monotherapy dose-escalation portion (N ≈ 52 patients) of the phase I ivuxolimab trial is reported in the paper. A male proportion of around 81% and a mean age of about 60 years, ranging from about 20 to 85, were recorded for the dose-escalation cohort. The purpose of peripheral TCRbeta sequencing was to test whether ivuxolimab changed TCR sequence diversity and led to clonal T-cell expansion. Partial responses occurred in three dose-escalation patients: two with cutaneous melanoma and one with hepatocellular carcinoma. Prior anti-PD-1, anti-PD-L1 or anti-CTLA-4 therapy was permitted, and approximately 41% of dose-escalation patients had received checkpoint inhibitors. Among the roughly 52 dose-escalation patients, roughly 20 had hepatocellular carcinoma, approximately 15 melanoma, 9 renal cell carcinoma and 9 head and neck cancer.

Patients with a history of autoimmune disease or receiving systemic immunosuppression were excluded from the trial. Peripheral blood for TCR sequencing was drawn from every dose cohort at baseline, at cycle 4 day 1 and at cycle 7 day 1. The samples were taken from a phase I, first-in-human, multicenter, open-label dose-escalation trial of ivuxolimab. Adults with locally advanced or metastatic melanoma, renal cell, hepatocellular, or head and neck squamous cell carcinoma were enrolled in the trial. Before TCR sequencing, CD4+ and CD8+ T cells were separately sorted from peripheral blood. Here is what the overall study found, with its caveats: At doses from 0.1 to 3.0 mg/kg, clonal expansion was seen in both CD4+ and CD8+ blood T cells between baseline and week 6. Low levels of normalized T-cell clonal expansion were also seen in some nonresponding patients. After ivuxolimab, expanded clones were on average more numerous among CD8+ T cells than among CD4+ T cells. The antigen specificity of the peripheral T cells that underwent clonal expansion was not determined. In the 0.1-3.0 mg/kg groups, partial responders were among the patients with the lowest normalized peripheral clonal expansion, particularly in CD8+ T cells.

The germline V gene specifies MRHNA as CDR1 and SNTAGT as CDR2. From cysteine to phenylalanine, the CDR3 is 13 amino acids long. Just the 39-base CDR3 DNA is kept, in frame starting at base 1. V and J lose 1 base and 7 bases, and a span of 10 bases separates them. This clone was recorded a few times. The antigen it recognizes is unknown. The sample holds no much larger clone one base away, and base qualities are not on file. Genomic DNA was isolated from the sorted cells so that the TCRbeta CDR3 region could be sequenced. TCRbeta CDR3 regions were sequenced using the immunoSEQ Assay. Sourced from immuneACCESS, this table was stored by TCRdb with only in-frame sequences that have V and J called. A share of the clones is absent; for the studies checked, an unresolved V gene accounts for under half, and the remainder has no known explanation. The sample contains 95,000 to 150,000 clones, around 93% of them found a single time. The top ten hold 0.15% to 0.19% of the sample.

The rearrangement combines TRBV6-4 with TRBJ1-1; TRBD1 is perhaps the D gene, given 5 matching bases. The sample here was CD4+ or CD8+ T cells sorted from blood, taken in a trial of the OX40 agonist ivuxolimab. This receptor was taken from an adult with an advanced solid tumor such as melanoma, head and neck, liver or kidney cancer. The DNA is TGTGCCAGCAGTGACTTCTGGGGCGGTGAAGCTTTCTTT. Protein translation: CASSDFWGGEAFF.